These 24 T cell receptor beta chains were all obtained from the same sample, sequenced in a study of blood T cell repertoires in COVID-19. Only in-frame clones appear in the TCRdb table, and some are missing; sequencing was by immunoSEQ multiplex PCR. The data show about 330,000 clones, over 80% seen once. Material for sequencing was peripheral blood. These receptors came from a man aged 25 to 40 with COVID-19, enrolled during active disease.

The chain uses TRBV5-1 and TRBJ2-3, with 12 positions matching TRBD2. The ends lost 4 bases at V and 0 bases at J; junction bases unmatched: 6. This CDR3 has 17 amino acids. Per germline, CDR1 SGHRS and CDR2 YFSETQ. The CDR3 is CASSRGLAGTSTDTQYF. In DNA form, the CDR3 reads TGCGCCAGCAGCCGCGGACTAGCGGGAACCAGCACAGATACGCAGTATTTT. Drawing the rest from reference TRBV5-1 and TRBJ2-3, the complete variable domain is KAGVTQTPRYLIKTRGQQVTLSCSPISGHRSVSWYQQTPGQGLQFLFEYFSETQRNKGNFPGRFSGRQFSNSRSEMNVSTLELGDSALYLCASSRGLAGTSTDTQYFGPGTRLTVL.

V gene TRBV2 combines with J gene TRBJ2-5; 10 bases line up with TRBD1. V trimming: 5 bases; J trimming: 7 bases; junction bases outside the gene matches: 7. There are 14 residues in the CDR3. Germline V gene sequence: CDR1 SNHLY, CDR2 FYNNEI. The CDR3 reads CASSPPGQGLTQYF. Written as DNA, the CDR3 is TGTGCCAGCAGTCCACCGGGACAGGGGTTGACCCAGTACTTC. Looking up the rest from reference TRBV2 and TRBJ2-5 gives the full variable domain: EPEVTQTPSHQVTQMGQEVILRCVPISNHLYFYWYRQILGQKVEFLVSFYNNEISEKSEIFDDQFSVERPDGSNFTLKIRSTKLEDSAMYFCASSPPGQGLTQYFGPGTRLLVL.

This rearrangement joins TRBV20-1 to TRBJ1-2; TRBD1 agrees at 7 bases. Trimming took 3 bases from V and 9 from J; bases not matched to a gene: 4. This CDR3 is 11 amino acids long. Germline V gene data show CDR1 as DFQATT and CDR2 as SNEGSKA (reference sequence). This chain's CDR3 is CSARARGSYTF. For the CDR3, the DNA is TGCAGTGCTAGGGCCAGGGGGAGCTACACCTTC.

The sample holds one count of this clone. The rearrangement links TRBV29-1 to TRBJ1-2; 8 bases line up with TRBD1. There are 13 residues in the CDR3. Trimming removed 5 bases from V and 7 bases from J; junction bases left unmatched: 9. CDR1 and CDR2 from the germline V gene are SQVTM and ANQGSEA. The chain's CDR3 is CSVQGGQGGGYTF. Written as DNA, the CDR3 is TGCAGCGTTCAGGGAGGACAGGGAGGTGGCTACACCTTC.

This chain connects TRBV28 to TRBJ2-7, with TRBD1 as a possible D gene (6 bases). The CDR3 consists of 15 residues. V lost 4 bases to trimming and J lost 7 bases, with 20 bases between them. The germline V gene encodes CDR1 MDHEN and CDR2 SYDVKM. Here the CDR3 reads CASSSPGTMLLEQYF. The CDR3 DNA follows: TGTGCCAGCAGTTCCCCCGGGACAATGCTTCTGGAGCAGTACTTC.

CDR3 in DNA: TGTGCCACGTCCTGGGCAGGGGCCATAAACAATGAGCAGTTCTTC. Encoded protein: CATSWAGAINNEQFF. The genes are TRBV24-1 and TRBJ2-1; D perhaps matches TRBD1 (6 bases). The germline V gene has CDR1 KGHDR and CDR2 SFDVKD. The CDR3 covers 15 residues. The ends were cut back, 10 bases at V and 5 bases at J, with 20 bases in the middle.

V and J are TRBV4-1 and TRBJ2-3, with 10 bases fitting TRBD2. This CDR3 has 17 residues. CDR1 is MGHRA and CDR2 is YSYEKL in the germline V gene. With 5 bases clipped from V and 0 bases from J, the junction kept 8 bases outside the gene matches. The CDR3 nucleotides are TGCGCCAGCAGCATTAGCGGGGGGTCCCTAAGCACAGATACGCAGTATTTT. Its protein product is CASSISGGSLSTDTQYF.

CDR3 region: CASSFDSLNSPLHF. In nucleotides, the CDR3 is TGCGCCAGCAGCTTCGACAGTCTTAATTCACCCCTCCACTTT. The V call is TRBV5-1, the J call TRBJ1-6; D may be TRBD1 (5 bases). The CDR3 runs 14 residues. Trimming pared 2 bases from V and 6 bases from J, leaving 9 bases between. Germline CDR1 SGHRS, CDR2 YFSETQ.

The chain couples TRBV2 to TRBJ2-1, with D possibly TRBD1 on 6 matching bases. Trimming stripped 4 bases from V and 10 bases from J, with 17 bases between. CDR1 and CDR2 from the germline V gene are SNHLY and FYNNEI. This CDR3 region has 14 residues. The DNA of the CDR3 is TGTGCCAGCAGTGGATACCTGAGGACAGACGAGCAGTTCTTC. Amino acids: CASSGYLRTDEQFF.

This chain connects TRBV19 to TRBJ2-1; 10 nucleotides agree with TRBD2. The V and J ends lost 5 bases and 8 bases, in that order; junction bases with no gene match: 6. The CDR3 extends over 14 amino acids. The germline CDR1 and CDR2 sequences are LNHDA and SQIVND (reference sequence). CDR3 residues: CASSVSGRTDEQFF. The CDR3 bases are TGTGCCAGTAGTGTTAGCGGGAGGACCGATGAGCAGTTCTTC. Drawing the rest from reference TRBV19 and TRBJ2-1, the complete variable domain is DGGITQSPKYLFRKEGQNVTLSCEQNLNHDAMYWYRQDPGQGLRLIYYSQIVNDFQKGDIAEGYSVSREKKESFPLTVTSAQKNPTAFYLCASSVSGRTDEQFFGPGTRLTVL.

The chain uses TRBV10-3 and TRBJ2-1, with 11 positions matching TRBD2. The germline V gene has CDR1 ENHRY and CDR2 SYGVKD. The CDR3 has 16 amino acids. Germline trimming cut 6 bases from V and 4 bases from J; bases unmatched to any gene: 8. CDR3 sequence reads: CAIRFSGTSGYNEQFF. The CDR3 coding sequence is TGTGCCATCAGATTCTCCGGGACTAGCGGTTACAATGAGCAGTTCTTC.

The chain combines TRBV5-1 with TRBJ2-2; 7 bases align to TRBD1. CDR3 size: 15 residues. Germline lookup yields CDR1 SGHRS and CDR2 YFSETQ. With V trimmed by 5 bases and J by 4 bases, 8 bases remained unmatched. The CDR3 loop is CASREAGTATGELFF. In nucleotides, the CDR3 is TGCGCCAGCAGGGAAGCCGGGACAGCCACCGGGGAGCTGTTTTTT.

This clone occurred many times. The chain links TRBV5-1 to TRBJ1-2; 9 nucleotides align to TRBD1. This CDR3 spans 15 amino acids. Germline trimming cut 4 bases from V and 6 bases from J; bases unmatched to any gene: 10. Germline V gene sequence: CDR1 SGHRS, CDR2 YFSETQ. Here the CDR3 reads CASSRGQGQRDGYTF. DNA for the CDR3: TGCGCCAGCAGCAGAGGACAGGGGCAAAGGGATGGCTACACCTTC.

This clone showed up just a few times. This sequence joins TRBV7-9 and TRBJ2-3; D possibly corresponds to TRBD1 (5 bases). CDR3 length: 13 amino acids. V was pared by 7 bases and J by 4 bases, with 12 bases between. From germline, CDR1 is SEHNR and CDR2 FQNEAQ (reference sequence). This CDR3 reads CASKLGVPDTQYF. In DNA form, the CDR3 reads TGTGCCAGCAAGCTAGGGGTCCCAGATACGCAGTATTTT.

The J gene is TRBJ1-1, the V gene TRBV2, with D hard to call. V lost 7 bases and J lost 4, with 10 bases in between. The germline gives CDR1 SNHLY, CDR2 FYNNEI. The CDR3 loop spans 12 amino acids. The CDR3 DNA is TGTGCCAGCACCCCTCGCGTCACTGAAGCTTTCTTT. The encoded protein is CASTPRVTEAFF.

The rearrangement joins TRBV6-5 to TRBJ1-2, with no clear D. The V gene's germline CDR1 is MNHEY and CDR2 SVGAGI. Trimming took 5 bases from V and 6 from J, leaving 22 bases between them. The CDR3 runs to 16 residues. The CDR3: CASSHLPLGSGDGYTF. The DNA for the CDR3 is TGTGCCAGCAGTCACTTGCCATTAGGGTCGGGAGATGGCTACACCTTC.

In the case of this clone: The sample contains more than one DNA sequence encoding this CDR3. This chain links TRBV5-1 with TRBJ2-7; 9 bases map to TRBD1. Per the germline V gene, CDR1 is SGHRS and CDR2 is YFSETQ. V lost 0 bases to trimming and J lost 4 bases; unmatched junction nucleotides: 2. The CDR3 has 14 amino acids. CDR3 nucleotides: TGCGCCAGCAGCTTGGCGACAGGGGGATACGAGCAGTACTTC. This sequence encodes CASSLATGGYEQYF. Supplemented by reference TRBV5-1 and TRBJ2-7, the full variable domain reads KAGVTQTPRYLIKTRGQQVTLSCSPISGHRSVSWYQQTPGQGLQFLFEYFSETQRNKGNFPGRFSGRQFSNSRSEMNVSTLELGDSALYLCASSLATGGYEQYFGPGTRLTVT.

This clone was seen just once. The V call is TRBV5-8, the J call TRBJ2-2, with 8 bases that match TRBD1. Germline CDR1 reads SGHTS; CDR2 reads YDEGEE. The CDR3 is made up of 15 amino acids. V shed 2 bases and J 7 bases; nucleotides not matched to a gene: 7. In DNA, the CDR3 is TGTGCCAGCAGCTTTACGCAGGGGGCTATCGGGGAGCTGTTTTTT. Translated, it gives CASSFTQGAIGELFF.

The rearrangement links TRBV5-6 to TRBJ1-6; 7 positions agree with TRBD1. Germline CDR1 SGHDT, CDR2 YYEEEE. After removal of 4 bases from V and 1 base from J, the junction contained 8 bases not matched to a gene. The CDR3 runs 17 residues. This CDR3 is CASSKRQGRSYNSPLHF. The CDR3 bases are TGTGCCAGCAGCAAAAGACAGGGAAGGTCCTATAATTCACCCCTCCACTTT. Complete variable domain (other parts from reference TRBV5-6 and TRBJ1-6): DAGVTQSPTHLIKTRGQQVTLRCSPKSGHDTVSWYQQALGQGPQFIFQYYEEEERQRGNFPDRFSGHQFPNYSSELNVNALLLGDSALYLCASSKRQGRSYNSPLHFGNGTRLTVT.

The CDR3 DNA sequence: TGTGCCAGCAGTCCCTGGACAGGGGAAAATGAGCAGTTCTTC. As protein: CASSPWTGENEQFF. This sequence joins TRBV2 and TRBJ2-1; 9 nucleotides agree with TRBD1. Germline CDR1 is SNHLY and CDR2 is FYNNEI. The trim removed 5 bases at V and 7 bases at J, leaving 6 bases unmatched. The CDR3 runs 14 residues.

The rearrangement links TRBV6-1 to TRBJ1-5, with 9 bases identical to TRBD1. This CDR3 is 19 amino acids long. Germline lookup yields CDR1 MNHNS and CDR2 SASEGT. The J segment lost 0 bases and the V segment lost 4 bases, leaving 13 bases of the junction unmatched. The CDR3 spells CASSGGTGYPPYSNQPQHF. Here the CDR3 DNA reads TGTGCCAGCAGTGGGGGGACAGGGTATCCTCCTTATAGCAATCAGCCCCAGCATTTT.

The genes are TRBV19 and TRBJ1-4; D is perhaps TRBD1 (5 bases). V gave up 3 bases and J gave up 6 bases, with 14 bases separating them. CDR1 LNHDA and CDR2 SQIVND come from the germline V gene (reference sequence). This CDR3 spans 15 amino acids. CDR3 amino acids: CASSIWGSIDEKLFF. The CDR3 coding sequence is TGTGCCAGTAGTATCTGGGGCAGTATTGATGAAAAACTGTTTTTT.

The chain carries TRBV3-1 (or the pseudogene TRBV3-2) and TRBJ1-5; D unresolved. The V gene's germline CDR1 is LGHDT and CDR2 YNNKEL (reference sequence). This CDR3 has 16 amino acids. Trimming removed 1 base at V and 0 bases at J, with 10 bases between. The CDR3 protein is CASSQGMAVSNQPQHF. DNA for the CDR3: TGTGCCAGCAGCCAAGGAATGGCTGTTAGCAATCAGCCCCAGCATTTT.

The chain recombines TRBV18 with TRBJ2-1; 10 nucleotides line up with TRBD1. The CDR3 loop spans 15 amino acids. Germline values: CDR1 KGHSH, CDR2 LQKENI. Trimming at V came to 6 bases and at J to 4 bases, leaving 6 bases not matched to a gene. The CDR3, as DNA: TGTGCCAGCTCCCCGGGGACAGGGGATTACAATGAGCAGTTCTTC. Translating it yields CASSPGTGDYNEQFF. Using reference TRBV18 and TRBJ2-1 for the parts outside the CDR3, the full variable domain is NAGVMQNPRHLVRRRGQEARLRCSPMKGHSHVYWYRQLPEEGLKFMVYLQKENIIDESGMPKERFSAEFPKEGPSILRIQQVVRGDSAAYFCASSPGTGDYNEQFFGPGTRLTVL.